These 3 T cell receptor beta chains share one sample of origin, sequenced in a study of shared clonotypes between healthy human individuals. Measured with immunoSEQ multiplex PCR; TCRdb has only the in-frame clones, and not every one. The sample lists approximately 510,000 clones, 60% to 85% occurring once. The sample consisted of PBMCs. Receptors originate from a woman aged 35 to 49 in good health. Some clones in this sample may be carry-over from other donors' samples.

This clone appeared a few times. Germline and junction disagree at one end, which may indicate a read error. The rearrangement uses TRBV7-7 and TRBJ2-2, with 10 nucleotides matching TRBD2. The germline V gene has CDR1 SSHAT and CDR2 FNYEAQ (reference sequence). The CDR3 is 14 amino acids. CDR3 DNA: TGTGCTAGCAGCTTCGGGACTAGCGAAGGGGAGCTGTTTTTT. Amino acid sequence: CASSFGTSEGELFF.

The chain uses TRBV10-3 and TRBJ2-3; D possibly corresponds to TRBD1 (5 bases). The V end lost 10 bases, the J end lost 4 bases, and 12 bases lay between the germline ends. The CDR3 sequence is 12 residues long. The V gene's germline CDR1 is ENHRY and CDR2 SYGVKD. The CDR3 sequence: CATTDGSDTQYF. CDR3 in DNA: TGTGCCACGACAGACGGGTCAGATACGCAGTATTTT.

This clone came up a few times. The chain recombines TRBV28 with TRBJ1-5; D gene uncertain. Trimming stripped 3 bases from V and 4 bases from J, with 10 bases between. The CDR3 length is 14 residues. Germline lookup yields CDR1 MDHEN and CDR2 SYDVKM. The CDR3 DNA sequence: TGTGCCAGCAGTTTTTCGGACTGGAATCAGCCCCAGCATTTT. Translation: CASSFSDWNQPQHF. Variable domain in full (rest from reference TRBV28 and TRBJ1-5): DVKVTQSSRYLVKRTGEKVFLECVQDMDHENMFWYRQDPGLGLRLIYFSYDVKMKEKGDIPEGYSVSREKKERFSLILESASTNQTSMYLCASSFSDWNQPQHFGDGTRLSIL.